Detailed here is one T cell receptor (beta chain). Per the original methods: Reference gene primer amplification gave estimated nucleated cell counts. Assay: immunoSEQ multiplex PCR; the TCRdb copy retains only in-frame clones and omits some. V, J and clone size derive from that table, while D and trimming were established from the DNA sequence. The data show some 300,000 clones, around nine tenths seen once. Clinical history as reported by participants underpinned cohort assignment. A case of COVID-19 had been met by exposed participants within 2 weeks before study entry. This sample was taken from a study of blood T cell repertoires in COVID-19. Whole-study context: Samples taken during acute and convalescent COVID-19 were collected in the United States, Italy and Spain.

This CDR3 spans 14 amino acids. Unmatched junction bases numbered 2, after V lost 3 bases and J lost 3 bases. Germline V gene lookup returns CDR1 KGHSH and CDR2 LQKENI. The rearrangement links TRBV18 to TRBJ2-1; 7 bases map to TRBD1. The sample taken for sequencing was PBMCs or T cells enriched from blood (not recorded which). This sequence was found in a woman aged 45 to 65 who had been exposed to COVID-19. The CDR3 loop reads CASSPDRSYNEQFF. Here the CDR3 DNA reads TGTGCCAGCTCACCGGACAGGAGCTACAATGAGCAGTTCTTC.